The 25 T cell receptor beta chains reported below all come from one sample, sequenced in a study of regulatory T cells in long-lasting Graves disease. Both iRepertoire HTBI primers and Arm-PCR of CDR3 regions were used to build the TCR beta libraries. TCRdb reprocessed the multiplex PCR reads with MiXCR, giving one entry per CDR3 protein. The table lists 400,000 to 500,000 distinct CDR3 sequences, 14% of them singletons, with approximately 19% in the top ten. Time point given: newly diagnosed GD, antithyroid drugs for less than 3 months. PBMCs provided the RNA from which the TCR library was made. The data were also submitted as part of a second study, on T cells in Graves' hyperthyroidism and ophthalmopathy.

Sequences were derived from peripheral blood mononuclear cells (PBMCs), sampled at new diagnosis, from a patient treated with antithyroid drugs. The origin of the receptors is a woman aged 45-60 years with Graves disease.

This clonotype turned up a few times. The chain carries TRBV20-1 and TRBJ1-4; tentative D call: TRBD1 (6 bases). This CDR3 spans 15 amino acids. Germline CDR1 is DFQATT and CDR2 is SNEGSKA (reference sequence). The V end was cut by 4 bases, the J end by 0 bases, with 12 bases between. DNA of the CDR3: TGCAGTGCTACCCCGGGGACACCAACTAATGAAAAACTGTTTTTT. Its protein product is CSATPGTPTNEKLFF.

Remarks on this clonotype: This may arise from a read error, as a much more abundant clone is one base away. The DNA for the CDR3 is TGTGCCAGTAGTACTGGACAGGGAGGGGGAAGAACCGGGGATCTGTTTTTT. It is translated as CASSTGQGGGRTGDLFF. The chain joins TRBV19 to TRBJ2-2; maybe TRBD1 (8 bases). The CDR3 is 17 residues long. Germline V gene data show CDR1 as LNHDA and CDR2 as SQIVND (reference sequence).

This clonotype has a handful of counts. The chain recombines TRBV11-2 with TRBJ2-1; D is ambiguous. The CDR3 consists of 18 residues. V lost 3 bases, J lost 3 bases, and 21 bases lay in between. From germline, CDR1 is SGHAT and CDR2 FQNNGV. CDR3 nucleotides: TGTGCCAGCAGCTTTCCCAGCGCGAACGCCAATCTCTACAATGAGCAGTTCTTC. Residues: CASSFPSANANLYNEQFF. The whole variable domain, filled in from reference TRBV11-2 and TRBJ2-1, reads EAGVAQSPRYKIIEKRQSVAFWCNPISGHATLYWYQQILGQGPKLLIQFQNNGVVDDSQLPKDRFSAERLKGVDSTLKIQPAKLEDSAVYLCASSFPSANANLYNEQFFGPGTRLTVL.

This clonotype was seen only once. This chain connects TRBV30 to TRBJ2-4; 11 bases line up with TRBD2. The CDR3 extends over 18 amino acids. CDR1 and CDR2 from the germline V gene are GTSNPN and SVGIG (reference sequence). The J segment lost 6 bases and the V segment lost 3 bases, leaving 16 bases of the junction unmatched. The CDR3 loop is CAWRGGSGRALQGNIQYF. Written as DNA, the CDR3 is TGTGCCTGGAGGGGGGGTAGCGGGAGGGCCCTTCAAGGAAACATTCAGTACTTC.

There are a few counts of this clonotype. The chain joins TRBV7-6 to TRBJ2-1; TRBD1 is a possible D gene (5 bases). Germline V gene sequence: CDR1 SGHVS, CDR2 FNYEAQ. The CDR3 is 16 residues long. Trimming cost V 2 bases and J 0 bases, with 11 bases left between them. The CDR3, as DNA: TGTGCCAGCAGCTTAATGGGGCAGAGCTCCTACAATGAGCAGTTCTTC. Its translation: CASSLMGQSSYNEQFF.

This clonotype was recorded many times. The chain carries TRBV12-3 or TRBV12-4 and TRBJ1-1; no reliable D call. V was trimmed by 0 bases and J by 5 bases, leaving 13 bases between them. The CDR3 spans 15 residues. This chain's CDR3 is CASSLALEGRTEAFF. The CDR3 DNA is TGTGCCAGCAGTTTAGCGCTCGAGGGAAGGACTGAAGCTTTCTTT.

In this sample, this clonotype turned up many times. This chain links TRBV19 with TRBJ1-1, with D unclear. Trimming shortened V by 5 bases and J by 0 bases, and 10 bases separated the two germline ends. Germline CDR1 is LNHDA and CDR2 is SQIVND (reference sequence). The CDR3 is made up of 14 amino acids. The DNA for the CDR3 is TGTGCCAGTAGTGTACAGAGCATGAACACTGAAGCTTTCTTT. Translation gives CASSVQSMNTEAFF.

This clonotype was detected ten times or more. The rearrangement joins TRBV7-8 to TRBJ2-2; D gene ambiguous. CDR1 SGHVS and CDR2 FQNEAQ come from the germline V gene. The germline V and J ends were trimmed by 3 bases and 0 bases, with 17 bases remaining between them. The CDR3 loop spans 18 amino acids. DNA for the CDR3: TGTGCCAGCAGCTTCCCCGCAGGAGACCCTTCGAACACCGGGGAGCTGTTTTTT. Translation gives CASSFPAGDPSNTGELFF.

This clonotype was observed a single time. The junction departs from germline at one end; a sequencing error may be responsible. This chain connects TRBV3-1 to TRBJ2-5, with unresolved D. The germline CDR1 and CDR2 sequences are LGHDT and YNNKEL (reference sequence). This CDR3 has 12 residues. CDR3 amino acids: CASRQELAAQYF. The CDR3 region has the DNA TGTGCCAGCAGGCAAGAATTAGCAGCCCAGTACTTC.

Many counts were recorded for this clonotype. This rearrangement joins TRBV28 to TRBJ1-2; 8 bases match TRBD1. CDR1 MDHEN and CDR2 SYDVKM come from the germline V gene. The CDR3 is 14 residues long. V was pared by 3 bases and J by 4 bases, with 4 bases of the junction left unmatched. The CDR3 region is CASSFPGQGYGYTF. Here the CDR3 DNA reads TGTGCCAGCAGTTTCCCTGGACAGGGCTATGGCTACACCTTC.

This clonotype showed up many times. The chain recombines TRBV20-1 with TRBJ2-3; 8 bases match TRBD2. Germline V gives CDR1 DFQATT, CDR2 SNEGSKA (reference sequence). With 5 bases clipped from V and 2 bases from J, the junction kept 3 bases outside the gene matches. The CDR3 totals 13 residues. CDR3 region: CSAGRGDTDTQYF. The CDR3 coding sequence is TGCAGTGCTGGGCGGGGGGACACAGATACGCAGTATTTT.

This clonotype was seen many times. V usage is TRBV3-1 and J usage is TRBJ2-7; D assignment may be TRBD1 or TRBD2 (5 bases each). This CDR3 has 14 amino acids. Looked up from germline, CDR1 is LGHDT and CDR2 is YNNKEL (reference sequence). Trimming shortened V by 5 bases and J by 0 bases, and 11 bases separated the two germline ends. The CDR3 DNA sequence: TGTGCCAGCAGCACTCCCGGGGCCTCCTACGAGCAGTACTTC. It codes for CASSTPGASYEQYF.

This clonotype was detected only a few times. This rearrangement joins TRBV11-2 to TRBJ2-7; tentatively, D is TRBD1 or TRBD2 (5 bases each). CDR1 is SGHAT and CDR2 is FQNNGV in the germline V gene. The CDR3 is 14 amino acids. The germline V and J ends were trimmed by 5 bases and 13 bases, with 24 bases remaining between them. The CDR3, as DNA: TGTGCCAGCAGCCAGGGACCCCAGCTGCGAGGATTTTACTTC. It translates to CASSQGPQLRGFYF.

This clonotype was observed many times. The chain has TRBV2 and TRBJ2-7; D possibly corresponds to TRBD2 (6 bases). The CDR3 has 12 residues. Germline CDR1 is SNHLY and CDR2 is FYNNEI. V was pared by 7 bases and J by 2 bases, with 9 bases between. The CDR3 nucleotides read TGTGCCAGCAAGGGACTGGCCTACGAGCAGTACTTC. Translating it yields CASKGLAYEQYF.

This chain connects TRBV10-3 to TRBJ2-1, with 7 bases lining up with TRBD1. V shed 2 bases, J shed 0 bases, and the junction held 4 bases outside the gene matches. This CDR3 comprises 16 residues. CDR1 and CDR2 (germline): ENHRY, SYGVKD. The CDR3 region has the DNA TGTGCCATCAGTGAGCCGACAGGGCGCTCCTACAATGAGCAGTTCTTC. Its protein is CAISEPTGRSYNEQFF.

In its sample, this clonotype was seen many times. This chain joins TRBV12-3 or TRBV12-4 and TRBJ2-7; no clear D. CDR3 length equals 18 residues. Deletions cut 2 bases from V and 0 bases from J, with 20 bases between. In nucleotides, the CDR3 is TGTGCCAGCAGTTTACGGCTAGGTGGTAAGGGAAGCTCCTACGAGCAGTACTTC. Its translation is CASSLRLGGKGSSYEQYF.

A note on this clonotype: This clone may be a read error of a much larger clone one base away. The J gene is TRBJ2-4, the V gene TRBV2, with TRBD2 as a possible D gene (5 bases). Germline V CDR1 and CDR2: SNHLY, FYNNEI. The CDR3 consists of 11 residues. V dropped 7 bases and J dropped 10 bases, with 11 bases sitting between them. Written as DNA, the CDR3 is TGTGCCAGCACCGTTTCGGGGATTCAGTACTTC. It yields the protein CASTVSGIQYF.

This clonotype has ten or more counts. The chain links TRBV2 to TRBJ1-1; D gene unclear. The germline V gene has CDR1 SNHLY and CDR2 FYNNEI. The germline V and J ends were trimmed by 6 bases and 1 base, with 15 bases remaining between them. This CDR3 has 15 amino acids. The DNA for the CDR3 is TGTGCCAGCAGCGCCCTTGACCTCTCGAACACTGAAGCTTTCTTT. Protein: CASSALDLSNTEAFF.

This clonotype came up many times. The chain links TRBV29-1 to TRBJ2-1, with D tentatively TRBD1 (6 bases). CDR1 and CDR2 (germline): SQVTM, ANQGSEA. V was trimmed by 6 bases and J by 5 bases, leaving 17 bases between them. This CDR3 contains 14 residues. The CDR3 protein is CSVRFLGQNNEQFF. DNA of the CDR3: TGCAGCGTCAGGTTCTTGGGACAAAACAATGAGCAGTTCTTC.

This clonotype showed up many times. The CDR3 DNA is TGTGCCAGTAGTATCGGGCAGGTGGGGACCCAGTACTTC. Translating gives CASSIGQVGTQYF. The rearrangement uses TRBV19 and TRBJ2-5; D call uncertain. Trimming cost V 3 bases and J 7 bases, with 12 bases left between them. This CDR3 region has 13 residues. Germline CDR1 reads LNHDA; CDR2 reads SQIVND (reference sequence).

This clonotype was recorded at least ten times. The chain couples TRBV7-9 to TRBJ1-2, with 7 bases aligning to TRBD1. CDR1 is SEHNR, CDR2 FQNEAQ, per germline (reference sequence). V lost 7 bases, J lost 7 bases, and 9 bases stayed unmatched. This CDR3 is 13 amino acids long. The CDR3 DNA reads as TGTGCCAGCATCAATAAAAACAGGGGTGGCTACACCTTC. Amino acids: CASINKNRGGYTF.

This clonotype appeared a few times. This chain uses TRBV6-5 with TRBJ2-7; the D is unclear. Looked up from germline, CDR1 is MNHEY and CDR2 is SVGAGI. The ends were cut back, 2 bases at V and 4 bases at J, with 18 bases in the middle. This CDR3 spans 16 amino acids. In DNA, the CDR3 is TGTGCCAGCAGTTACGATTTTTCACGGTCCTCTTACGAGCAGTACTTC. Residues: CASSYDFSRSSYEQYF.

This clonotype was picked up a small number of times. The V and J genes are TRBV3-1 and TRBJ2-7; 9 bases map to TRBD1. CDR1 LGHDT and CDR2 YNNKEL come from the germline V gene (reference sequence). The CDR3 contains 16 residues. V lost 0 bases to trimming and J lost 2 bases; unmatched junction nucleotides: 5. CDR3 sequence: CASSQDRGQGAYEQYF. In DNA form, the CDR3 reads TGTGCCAGCAGCCAAGACCGGGGACAGGGCGCCTACGAGCAGTACTTC.

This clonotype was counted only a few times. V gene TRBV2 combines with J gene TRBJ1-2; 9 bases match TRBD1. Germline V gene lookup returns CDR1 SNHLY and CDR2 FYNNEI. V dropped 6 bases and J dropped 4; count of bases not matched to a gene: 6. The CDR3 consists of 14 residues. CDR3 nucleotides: TGTGCCAGCAGGGCGACGGACAGGGGCTATGGCTACACCTTC. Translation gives CASRATDRGYGYTF.

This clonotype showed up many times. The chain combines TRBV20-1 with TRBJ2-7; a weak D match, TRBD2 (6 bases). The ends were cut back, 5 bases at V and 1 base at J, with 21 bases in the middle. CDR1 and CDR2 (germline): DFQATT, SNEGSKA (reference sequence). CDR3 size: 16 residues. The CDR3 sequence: CSAVMSGTSFSYEQYF. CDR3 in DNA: TGCAGTGCTGTTATGTCGGGGACTTCTTTTTCCTACGAGCAGTACTTC.